The rows below give T cell receptor beta chains drawn from one sample of a study of blood T cell repertoires in COVID-19. TCRdb's copy holds only in-frame clones and misses some; the assay was immunoSEQ multiplex PCR. The table records about 72,000 clones, about 80% of them present only once. The sequenced material came from peripheral blood. The receptors stem from a human donor in a cohort sampled during active COVID-19. Both conserved end residues are part of each CDR3. Each record gives: D gene, V gene, J gene, clone size, CDR3 DNA, CDR3 protein. The D gene is left open where the match is weak. Expanded clones get a size class; other rows say once, few or many, or leave the size out.

NA	TRBV3-1/TRBV3-2	TRBJ2-5	NA	TGTGCCAGCAGCCAAGCTGGGGCCTCAGGGGAGACCCAGTACTTC	CASSQAGASGETQYF
NA	TRBV4-2	TRBJ2-3	NA	TGTGCCAGCAGCCATTCCCAGAGGAGCACAGATACGCAGTATTTT	CASSHSQRSTDTQYF
NA	TRBV6-6	TRBJ1-4	NA	TGTGCCAGCAGTTACTCCACAGGGAATGAAAAACTGTTTTTT	CASSYSTGNEKLFF
NA	TRBV6-5	TRBJ2-4	NA	TGTGCCAGCAGTTACGACAGAAAAAACATTCAGTACTTC	CASSYDRKNIQYF
TRBD2	TRBV7-6	TRBJ2-3	NA	TGTGCCAGCAGCTTAGCGGGTCGGGGGGGTACCACAGATACGCAGTATTTT	CASSLAGRGGTTDTQYF
TRBD1	TRBV9	TRBJ1-1	NA	TGTGCCAGCAGCACAGGGACAGGGAACACTGAAGCTTTCTTT	CASSTGTGNTEAFF
NA	TRBV19	TRBJ2-5	NA	TGTGCCAGTAGGGCGGGACTTTTCCTCCAAGAGACCCAGTACTTC	CASRAGLFLQETQYF
TRBD1	TRBV5-1	TRBJ1-1	NA	TGCGCCACCAAGGACAGGATGAACACTGAAGCTTTCTTT	CATKDRMNTEAFF
TRBD1	TRBV20-1	TRBJ1-2	once	TGCAGTGCTACGTACAGGGGGATCTACACCTTC	CSATYRGIYTF
TRBD1	TRBV5-6	TRBJ1-3	NA	TGTGCCAGCAGCCGACGAGCAGGGGGACGGAACACCATATATTTT	CASSRRAGGRNTIYF
NA	TRBV27	TRBJ2-7	NA	TGTGCCAGCAGTGCGGGCGTTAACAGGGTTCAGTACGAGCAGTACTTC	CASSAGVNRVQYEQYF
TRBD1	TRBV7-8	TRBJ2-7	few	TGTGCCAGCAGCCTCTCAACAGGGGCCTACGAGCAGTACTTC	CASSLSTGAYEQYF
TRBD1	TRBV19	TRBJ2-7	NA	TGTGCCAGCTCAAAGGGGACAGGGGCCTACGAGCAGTACTTC	CASSKGTGAYEQYF
NA	TRBV4-2	TRBJ2-7	NA	TGTGCCAGCAGCCGAGATAGTTCGAAAGCCTACGAGCAGTACTTC	CASSRDSSKAYEQYF
NA	TRBV6-2/TRBV6-3	TRBJ1-5	NA	TGTGCCAGCAGTTACGGGCCAGGGTATAGCAATCAGCCCCAGCATTTT	CASSYGPGYSNQPQHF
TRBD1	TRBV27	TRBJ2-7	NA	TGTGCCAGCAGTTTATCGGTTATGGGGACAGGGCACTACGAGCAGTACTTC	CASSLSVMGTGHYEQYF
NA	TRBV9	TRBJ2-2	NA	TGTGCCAGCAGCGGTCTTGCGAACACCGGGGAGCTGTTTTTT	CASSGLANTGELFF
TRBD1	TRBV7-8	TRBJ2-7	few	TGTGCCAGCAGCTTAAACAGGGGGCCGGGAGAGCAGTACTTC	CASSLNRGPGEQYF
NA	TRBV27	TRBJ1-1	NA	TGTGCCAGCAGTTTAGGCACGAACACTGAAGCTTTCTTT	CASSLGTNTEAFF
NA	TRBV7-9	TRBJ1-2	NA	TGTGCCAGCAGCCCATTGACAGAGGACTATGGCTACACCTTC	CASSPLTEDYGYTF
NA	TRBV7-9	TRBJ2-7	NA	TGTGCCAGCAGCCTCCTGGGGACTGCCCCCTACGAGCAGTACTTC	CASSLLGTAPYEQYF
NA	TRBV5-1	TRBJ2-1	once	TGCGCCAGCAGCTTGGCCCCCTTTTACAATGAGCAGTTCTTC	CASSLAPFYNEQFF
NA	TRBV9	TRBJ2-7	few	TGTGCCAGCAGCGTAGAGGGTTTGACAGACGAGCAGTACTTC	CASSVEGLTDEQYF
TRBD2	TRBV27	TRBJ2-7	NA	TGTGCCAGCCGATTAGGGACTAGGAACCACGAGCAGTACTTC	CASRLGTRNHEQYF
NA	TRBV7-3	TRBJ2-1	once	TGTGCCAGCAGCCCTACTCCAAGCTCCTACAATGAGCAGTTCTTC	CASSPTPSSYNEQFF
NA	TRBV10-3	TRBJ1-6	NA	TGTGCCATCAGTGAGTACGGGGATCCGAGCTCCTATAATTCACCCCTCCACTTT	CAISEYGDPSSYNSPLHF
TRBD1	TRBV5-5	TRBJ2-2	NA	TGTGCCAGCAGACCGGGACAGGGGCGACTGAACACCGGGGAGCTGTTTTTT	CASRPGQGRLNTGELFF
NA	TRBV2	TRBJ1-4	NA	TGTGCCAGCAGTGTTTTAGGGGAGGTTGATGAAAAACTGTTTTTT	CASSVLGEVDEKLFF
TRBD2	TRBV7-9	TRBJ2-1	NA	TGTGCCAGCAGTCCAAGAGGGACTAGTAGGTTGGTGGAGCAGTTCTTC	CASSPRGTSRLVEQFF